The T cell receptor (beta chain) described here comes from a study of shared clonotypes between healthy human individuals. About the research overall: The donor pool was made up of two women and a few men aged 18 to 49. The study, taken as a whole, reports: Clonotype sharing among donors likely depends on sequencing depth.

With regard to this clone: Its specificity is unknown.

It was at deep level that the assay was run. The table came from immunoSEQ multiplex PCR; TCRdb's copy has only in-frame clones and leaves some out. Here the sample spans 520,000 or so clones, 79% being singletons. The CDR3 has 18 amino acids. The V segment lost 2 bases and the J segment 4 bases; nucleotides outside the gene matches: 6. The germline CDR1 and CDR2 sequences are KGHSH and LQKENI. The receptor comes from a woman aged 40 to 50 in good health. Some clones in this sample may be carry-over from other donors' samples. This chain connects TRBV18 to TRBJ2-2; 14 bases match TRBD2. Sequenced material: PBMCs. As DNA, the CDR3 is TGTGCCAGCTCACCAAGGGGACTAGCGGGAGACCTCACCGGGGAGCTGTTTTTT. The encoded protein is CASSPRGLAGDLTGELFF.